This section outlines one T cell receptor (beta chain) sequence together with its context. Its target is not known. This record comes from a study of T cells in Graves' hyperthyroidism and ophthalmopathy. Amplified regions were TCR beta CDR3 sequences from RNA transcripts. Primed by the HTBI set, a first-round RT-PCR was run on the TCR CDR3. TCRdb redid the calling of the multiplex PCR reads with MiXCR, one entry per CDR3 protein. In the table there are a few hundred thousand distinct CDR3 sequences, 14% of which are singletons. Trimming cost V 4 bases and J 7 bases, with 16 bases left between them. The CDR3 sequence is 13 residues long. Per the germline V gene, CDR1 is SQVTM and CDR2 is ANQGSEA. General study points: Expanded thyroid clonotypes (above 0.001) were mostly also found in blood.

Diagnosis of hyperthyroidism was new in patients aged 18 to 65, and its duration was under 2 months. PBMCs were obtained from over 8.5 ml fresh peripheral blood. Material: blood. The TCR sequence derives from a woman in her late teens or twenties with Graves' hyperthyroidism. V and J are TRBV29-1 and TRBJ2-5, with D possibly TRBD1 on 7 matching bases. The CDR3: CSVAAGHRGTQYF. CDR3 DNA: TGCAGCGTTGCCGCGGGACACAGGGGGACCCAGTACTTC.